Listed below are T cell receptor beta chains from one sample, sequenced in a study of Ad26.COV2.S vaccination and SARS-CoV-2 variants. Profiling relied on immunoSEQ multiplex PCR, and the TCRdb table lists in-frame clones only, not all of them. The table includes around 450,000 clones, roughly 89% detected once. Source: peripheral blood, taken in a trial of Ad26.COV2.S vaccine versus placebo. The receptors derive from a person between 18 and 65 years old who received the Ad26.COV2.S COVID-19 vaccine or a placebo. Both conserved end residues are part of each CDR3. The D gene is left open where the match is weak. Part of the rows lack a size; the others show once, few, many or a class for expanded clones.

J	size	V	D	CDR3	DNA
TRBJ1-2	-	TRBV12-3/TRBV12-4	-	CASRRGDYGYTF	TGTGCCAGCAGGAGGGGGGACTATGGCTACACCTTC
TRBJ1-2	-	TRBV27	-	CASSLLLGADGYTF	TGTGCCAGCAGTTTACTGTTGGGGGCGGACGGCTACACCTTC
TRBJ2-5	-	TRBV6-5	-	CASSYQETQYF	TGTGCCAGCAGTTATCAGGAGACCCAGTACTTC
TRBJ1-6	-	TRBV3-1/TRBV3-2	-	CASSQVVSGNSPLHF	TGTGCCAGCAGCCAAGTTGTCTCGGGGAATTCACCCCTCCACTTT
TRBJ2-1	few	TRBV11-2	TRBD2	CASSSPVWRGAPGNEQFF	TGTGCCAGCAGCTCCCCCGTGTGGCGGGGGGCCCCGGGAAATGAGCAGTTCTTC
TRBJ2-3	-	TRBV29-1	-	CSGMGDLTDTQYF	TGCAGCGGTATGGGGGATCTCACAGATACGCAGTATTTT
TRBJ2-2	-	TRBV7-3	-	CASSFNTGELFF	TGTGCCAGCAGCTTTAACACCGGGGAGCTGTTTTTT
TRBJ2-5	-	TRBV28	TRBD2	CASRLAGGLETQYF	TGTGCCAGCAGACTAGCGGGGGGATTGGAGACCCAGTACTTC
TRBJ2-1	-	TRBV5-1	-	CASRGGAGASYNEQFF	TGCGCCAGCAGAGGGGGGGCCGGGGCCTCCTACAATGAGCAGTTCTTC
TRBJ1-4	-	TRBV19	TRBD1	CASSRPYRGQGGEKLFF	TGTGCCAGTAGTCGGCCTTATCGCGGACAGGGAGGAGAAAAACTGTTTTTT
TRBJ1-1	-	TRBV11-3	-	CASSLAGGFGEAFF	TGTGCCAGCAGCTTAGCAGGTGGGTTCGGTGAAGCTTTCTTT
TRBJ1-5	-	TRBV23-1	-	CASSPSRGSNQPQHF	TGCGCCAGCTCCCCCTCCCGGGGAAGCAATCAGCCCCAGCATTTT
TRBJ1-2	-	TRBV5-5	TRBD1	CASSSDSPGGWDGYTF	TGTGCCAGCAGCTCCGATTCCCCAGGGGGCTGGGACGGCTACACCTTC
TRBJ2-5	-	TRBV18	TRBD2	CASSPGTSGGETQYF	TGTGCCAGCTCACCCGGGACTAGCGGAGGGGAGACCCAGTACTTC
TRBJ1-2	-	TRBV3-1/TRBV3-2	TRBD1	CASSQDSIGTGYRIGYTF	TGTGCCAGCAGCCAAGATAGTATAGGGACAGGGTACAGGATTGGCTACACCTTC
TRBJ2-2	-	TRBV19	-	CASSPFVGGELFF	TGTGCCAGTAGTCCCTTCGTGGGCGGGGAGCTGTTTTTT
TRBJ2-7	-	TRBV7-8	-	CASRPWESVYEQYF	TGTGCCAGCCGCCCTTGGGAGAGCGTATACGAGCAGTACTTC
TRBJ1-1	-	TRBV6-5	TRBD1	CASRGRQGFLTEAFF	TGTGCCAGCAGGGGGAGACAGGGGTTTTTGACTGAAGCTTTCTTT
TRBJ2-2	-	TRBV3-1/TRBV3-2	-	CASSQAWGPANTGELFF	TGTGCCAGCAGCCAAGCTTGGGGGCCCGCGAACACCGGGGAGCTGTTTTTT
TRBJ2-5	-	TRBV6-5	TRBD1	CASSWDREETQYF	TGTGCCAGCAGTTGGGACAGGGAGGAGACCCAGTACTTC
TRBJ2-6	-	TRBV5-1	TRBD2	CASSLRSGGSGANVLTF	TGCGCCAGCAGCTTACGTAGCGGGGGGTCTGGGGCCAACGTCCTGACTTTC
TRBJ2-3	few	TRBV6-5	TRBD1	CASRRTGVTDTQYF	TGTGCCAGCAGGAGGACAGGGGTCACAGATACGCAGTATTTT
TRBJ1-5	-	TRBV7-2	TRBD1	CASSSTGALTWPQHF	TGTGCCAGCAGTTCCACAGGGGCCTTGACTTGGCCCCAGCATTTT
TRBJ2-3	-	TRBV7-2	TRBD2	CASSLAHSGGLNTDTQYF	TGTGCCAGCAGCTTAGCACATAGCGGGGGCCTAAACACAGATACGCAGTATTTT
TRBJ2-3	-	TRBV7-6	TRBD2	CASSLSAGGSPDTQYF	TGTGCCAGCAGCTTATCGGCGGGGGGGAGTCCAGATACGCAGTATTTT
TRBJ2-1	-	TRBV19	-	CASSHVWGEIYNEQFF	TGTGCCAGTAGCCATGTTTGGGGGGAGATCTACAATGAGCAGTTCTTC
TRBJ2-2	-	TRBV18	TRBD2	CASSPGGLASGELFF	TGTGCCAGCTCACCAGGGGGACTAGCGTCTGGGGAGCTGTTTTTT
TRBJ1-4	-	TRBV18	-	CASSIRQADGNEKLFF	TGTGCCAGCTCAATCCGACAGGCCGACGGCAATGAAAAACTGTTTTTT
TRBJ2-3	-	TRBV9	-	CASSQLDRYSTDTQYF	TGTGCCAGCAGCCAATTGGACAGATATAGCACAGATACGCAGTATTTT
TRBJ1-5	-	TRBV29-1	-	CSVQGGSNQPQHF	TGCAGCGTCCAGGGTGGTAGCAATCAGCCCCAGCATTTT
TRBJ2-7	-	TRBV5-4	TRBD1	CASSSPTGQGRYEQYF	TGTGCCAGCAGCTCCCCGACGGGACAGGGAAGATACGAGCAGTACTTC
TRBJ2-2	-	TRBV6-6	-	CASSYGQEIPGELFF	TGTGCCAGCAGTTACGGTCAGGAAATTCCCGGGGAGCTGTTTTTT
TRBJ1-5	-	TRBV7-8	-	CASSAGPINQPQHF	TGTGCCAGCAGCGCGGGACCGATCAATCAGCCCCAGCATTTT
TRBJ1-5	-	TRBV5-8	-	CASSLWGRGSGNQPQHF	TGTGCCAGCAGCTTGTGGGGCAGGGGATCTGGCAATCAGCCCCAGCATTTT
TRBJ1-5	few	TRBV4-2	-	CASSPEAGTNQPQHF	TGTGCCAGCAGCCCAGAGGCGGGGACTAATCAGCCCCAGCATTTT
TRBJ1-1	-	TRBV19	-	CASSTTDSRMNTEAFF	TGTGCCAGTAGTACCACCGACAGCCGGATGAACACTGAAGCTTTCTTT
TRBJ1-2	-	TRBV7-5	-	CVRSLWTSANYGYTF	TGTGTCAGAAGCTTATGGACTTCAGCTAACTATGGCTACACCTTC
TRBJ2-6	-	TRBV24-1	-	CATSLGPLGANVLTF	TGTGCCACCAGTCTGGGTCCTCTCGGGGCCAACGTCCTGACTTTC
TRBJ2-2	-	TRBV4-3	-	CASSGGWGPRTSGELFF	TGCGCCAGCAGCGGTGGTTGGGGACCGCGAACCTCCGGGGAGCTGTTTTTT
TRBJ2-1	-	TRBV7-9	TRBD2	CASSPTSGRSGSYNEQFF	TGTGCCAGCAGCCCGACTAGCGGGAGGTCGGGCTCCTACAATGAGCAGTTCTTC
TRBJ2-6	-	TRBV15	-	CATSTTQGLPGANVLTF	TGTGCCACCAGCACGACACAGGGTTTGCCTGGGGCCAACGTCCTGACTTTC
TRBJ2-2	-	TRBV6-2/TRBV6-3	-	CASSQIRGNTGELFF	TGTGCCAGCAGTCAGATCCGGGGGAACACCGGGGAGCTGTTTTTT
TRBJ2-2	once	TRBV28	TRBD2	CASSEPGLAENTGELFF	TGTGCCAGCAGTGAACCGGGACTAGCGGAAAACACCGGGGAGCTGTTTTTT
TRBJ1-1	few	TRBV2	-	CASSERQTNTEAFF	TGTGCCAGCAGTGAAAGGCAGACGAACACTGAAGCTTTCTTT
TRBJ2-1	-	TRBV18	TRBD2	CASSPYGTSTHNEQFF	TGTGCCAGCTCACCATACGGGACTAGCACACACAATGAGCAGTTCTTC
TRBJ2-3	-	TRBV10-1	-	CASSDNRTDTQYF	TGCGCCAGCAGTGACAATAGAACAGATACGCAGTATTTT
TRBJ2-6	-	TRBV11-2	-	CASSLGGAGTNVLTF	TGTGCCAGCAGCTTAGGGGGGGCAGGTACCAACGTCCTGACTTTC
TRBJ1-5	-	TRBV6-5	TRBD1	CASKRGRDQPQHF	TGTGCCAGCAAGAGGGGGCGCGATCAGCCCCAGCATTTT
TRBJ2-2	many	TRBV4-1	-	CASSPMPGFAGELFF	TGCGCCAGCAGCCCCATGCCGGGATTCGCCGGGGAGCTGTTTTTT
TRBJ2-2	once	TRBV5-1	-	CASSRGQTYTGELFF	TGCGCCAGCAGCCGAGGACAGACTTACACCGGGGAGCTGTTTTTT
TRBJ1-1	-	TRBV5-1	-	CATFPEAFF	TGCGCCACCTTCCCTGAAGCTTTCTTT
TRBJ2-1	-	TRBV10-2	-	CASRGSGGHEQFF	TGCGCCAGCAGGGGATCCGGGGGCCATGAGCAGTTCTTC
TRBJ2-5	-	TRBV5-1	TRBD1	CASSGGQAIQETQYF	TGCGCCAGCAGCGGCGGACAGGCAATTCAAGAGACCCAGTACTTC
TRBJ2-5	-	TRBV18	-	CASSPPGRLETQYF	TGTGCCAGCTCACCACCAGGGAGGTTGGAGACCCAGTACTTC
TRBJ1-3	-	TRBV4-2	-	CASRSQVTSGNTIYF	TGTGCCAGCAGGTCACAGGTAACCTCTGGAAACACCATATATTTT